This passage covers 7 T cell receptor beta chains from one sample sequenced in a study of synovial regulatory T cells in juvenile arthritis (dated by TCRdb to 2015 to 2017). The paper as a whole reports these results and caveats: TCR diversity was lower in blood iaTreg cells than in other blood Treg cells, which is consistent with antigen-driven expansion.

Library creation used the immunoSEQ multiplex PCR assay. The source is immuneACCESS, and TCRdb retained only in-frame sequences with V and J called. Part of the clones is not carried over; for the studies checked, unresolved V genes explain less than half of this, and the remainder is unexplained. This sample's table carries around 1,300 clones. The ten top clones hold approximately 5% of the sample. Antigen specificity for these receptors is unknown. Sequences were obtained from Treg cells from blood. The sample's cell subset or site, from its label and the paper: HLA-DR+ inflammation-associated blood Treg cells. Receptor source: a donor between 2 and 35 years old with juvenile idiopathic arthritis.

Considering frequency, this clone is medium-sized (0.01 to 0.1%). The chain carries TRBV5-1 and TRBJ2-7; TCRdb selects TRBD2, and the lack of DNA leaves this call unchecked. CDR1 SGHRS and CDR2 YFSETQ come from the germline V gene. CDR3 size: 11 residues. Only the protein sequence is given. CDR3: CASRREYEQYF.

By frequency, this clone registers medium-sized. Here the CDR3 reads CASSWIMSDTQYF. V usage is TRBV7-2 and J usage is TRBJ2-3. The CDR3 spans 13 residues. DNA is not recorded here. The germline CDR1 and CDR2 sequences are SGHTA and FQGNSA.

The chain recombines TRBV29-1 with TRBJ1-2. The CDR3 loop spans 12 amino acids. No coding sequence is recorded. Germline CDR1 is SQVTM and CDR2 is ANQGSEA. CDR3 amino acids: CSVEGLGGGYTF.

By frequency, this clone is large. This chain joins TRBV27 and TRBJ1-3. There are 15 residues in the CDR3. The nucleotide record is missing. Germline lookup yields CDR1 MNHEY and CDR2 SMNVEV (reference sequence). The CDR3 is CASSFRGGTGNTIYF.

This clone registers medium-sized (0.01 to 0.1%) by frequency. The rearrangement joins TRBV4-3 to TRBJ1-3; TCRdb's D call, TRBD1, is unchecked because there is no DNA. CDR3 size: 18 residues. The protein alone is recorded here. Germline V CDR1 and CDR2: LGHNA, YSLEER. The CDR3: CASSRVVPGQGAGNTIYF.

In terms of frequency, this clone is large (0.1 to 1%). The chain is built from TRBV19 and TRBJ2-1; TCRdb's assignment of TRBD1 cannot be checked, as there is no DNA. Germline CDR1 is LNHDA and CDR2 is SQIVND (reference sequence). The CDR3 totals 13 residues. DNA for this receptor is not on file. CDR3 loop: CASMAGRLDEQFF.

The CDR3 spells CATSRPMGYEQYF. The chain is built from TRBV15 and TRBJ2-7. Germline V gives CDR1 LNHNV, CDR2 YYDKDF (reference sequence). CDR3 length equals 13 residues. No nucleotide data were recorded.